The TCR beta chain under discussion was sequenced for a study of cytomegalovirus exposure and HLA in healthy donors. The ends lost 4 bases at V and 0 bases at J; junction bases unmatched: 4. Germline CDR1 is SGDLS and CDR2 is YYNGEE. This CDR3 is built from 15 residues. General study points: What was likely a sequencing artifact was a cluster of highly shared sequence variants. In a later analysis, a missense DCLRE1C variant was linked to TCR beta V- and J-gene trimming. It was reported that the classifier diagnosed cytomegalovirus status with high specificity and sensitivity in both the original and validation cohorts.

The PCR contained 60 Vbeta and 13 Jbeta primers. Profiling relied on immunoSEQ multiplex PCR, and the TCRdb table lists in-frame clones only, not all of them. The clone table shows around 70,000 clones, with the ten largest holding about 5%. Note on this clone: Its specificity is not known.

The gene calls are TRBV9 and TRBJ1-5; 7 bases are shared with TRBD1. The sequenced material came from PBMCs. This TCR derives from a woman aged 40 to 50 in good health and CMV-seropositive. The CDR3: CASSSGQYSNQPQHF. The CDR3 DNA sequence: TGTGCCAGCAGCTCGGGACAGTATAGCAATCAGCCCCAGCATTTT. Drawing the rest from reference TRBV9 and TRBJ1-5, the complete variable domain is DSGVTQTPKHLITATGQRVTLRCSPRSGDLSVYWYQQSLDQGLQFLIQYYNGEERAKGNILERFSAQQFPDLHSELNLSSLELGDSALYFCASSSGQYSNQPQHFGDGTRLSIL.